Shown below are 20 T cell receptor beta chains from a single sample sequenced in a study of shared clonotypes between healthy human individuals. Some clones are missing from TCRdb's copy, which holds only in-frame ones; the method was immunoSEQ multiplex PCR. The sample has 1,400,000 or so clones, about 98.5% seen once. The specimen was naive CD4+ T cells sorted from blood. Subset in this sample: CD45RA+ positively selected. Every receptor here comes from a man aged 25-45 years in good health.

This clone was seen a single time. The chain recombines TRBV5-6 with TRBJ1-1; D unclear. The germline CDR1 and CDR2 sequences are SGHDT and YYEEEE. Trimming took off 5 bases at V and 1 base at J, with 15 bases between the two ends. The CDR3 runs 15 residues. CDR3 protein: CASSQDPTRNTEAFF. The CDR3 nucleotides read TGTGCCAGCAGTCAGGACCCAACACGGAACACTGAAGCTTTCTTT.

The chain combines TRBV11-2 with TRBJ2-1, with unresolved D. CDR1 and CDR2 from the germline V gene are SGHAT and FQNNGV. Trimming took 0 bases from V and 4 from J, leaving 4 bases between them. The CDR3 spans 13 residues. The CDR3 sequence: CASSLDIYNEQFF. DNA of the CDR3: TGTGCCAGCAGCTTAGACATATACAATGAGCAGTTCTTC. The variable domain in full, with the rest retrieved from reference TRBV11-2 and TRBJ2-1, is EAGVAQSPRYKIIEKRQSVAFWCNPISGHATLYWYQQILGQGPKLLIQFQNNGVVDDSQLPKDRFSAERLKGVDSTLKIQPAKLEDSAVYLCASSLDIYNEQFFGPGTRLTVL.

CDR3: CASTWDRNYGYTF. The CDR3 nucleotides read TGCGCCAGCACTTGGGACAGAAACTATGGCTACACCTTC. The genes are TRBV10-2 and TRBJ1-2; 7 nucleotides align to TRBD1. Looked up from germline, CDR1 is WSHSY and CDR2 is SAAADI. The V segment lost 7 bases and the J segment 2 bases; nucleotides outside the gene matches: 4. The length of the CDR3 is 13 residues.

The CDR3 region has the DNA TGTGCCAGCAGCCCCAAACAGTTCACTGAAGCTTTCTTT. It codes for CASSPKQFTEAFF. The genes are TRBV12-1 and TRBJ1-1; TRBD1 reflects the table's D call only, with no check against the DNA. TRBV12-1 is flagged as a pseudogene. This CDR3 spans 13 amino acids.

The CDR3, as DNA: TGTGCCAGCAGTCGGGCTGAAGCTTTCTTT. It yields the protein CASSRAEAFF. The chain carries TRBV2 and TRBJ1-1, with D hard to call. Germline assignment: CDR1 SNHLY and CDR2 FYNNEI. The CDR3 extends over 10 amino acids. The V and J ends lost 5 bases and 6 bases respectively, with 4 bases between them.

The chain has TRBV30 and TRBJ2-1, with D perhaps TRBD2 (6 bases). CDR3 size: 15 residues. Trimming took 0 bases from V and 3 from J, leaving 12 bases between them. Germline assignment: CDR1 GTSNPN and CDR2 SVGIG (reference sequence). CDR3 loop: CAWSVALANYNEQFF. The CDR3 DNA follows: TGTGCCTGGAGTGTCGCACTAGCAAACTACAATGAGCAGTTCTTC.

J is TRBJ2-3 and V is TRBV27, with D maybe TRBD1 (5 bases). This CDR3 spans 14 amino acids. Trimming cost V 2 bases and J 2 bases, with 8 bases left between them. The V gene's germline CDR1 is MNHEY and CDR2 SMNVEV (reference sequence). The CDR3 protein is CASSLNRNTDTQYF. The CDR3 nucleotides are TGTGCCAGCAGTTTAAACAGGAACACAGATACGCAGTATTTT.

The chain couples TRBV5-3 to TRBJ2-7; TRBD1 aligns across 7 bases. TRBV5-3 is designated an ORF whose function remains uncertain. The CDR3 contains 21 residues. With 0 bases clipped from V and 0 bases from J, the junction kept 21 bases outside the gene matches. CDR3 loop: CARSLERPFSSGTASSYEQYF. The CDR3 DNA sequence: TGTGCCAGAAGCTTGGAGCGTCCGTTCAGTTCTGGGACAGCGAGCTCCTACGAGCAGTACTTC.

V is TRBV7-9 and J is TRBJ1-1; 7 bases agree with TRBD1. The CDR3 is made up of 19 amino acids. Per germline, CDR1 SEHNR and CDR2 FQNEAQ (reference sequence). V lost 5 bases to trimming and J lost 5 bases; unmatched junction nucleotides: 23. Here the CDR3 reads CASSGRSRTGPSSGTEAFF. Here the CDR3 DNA reads TGTGCCAGCAGCGGGAGGTCGAGGACAGGACCCTCCTCCGGGACTGAAGCTTTCTTT. The full variable domain, with the rest looked up from reference TRBV7-9 and TRBJ1-1, is DTGVSQNPRHKITKRGQNVTFRCDPISEHNRLYWYRQTLGQGPEFLTYFQNEAQLEKSRLLSDRFSAERPKGSFSTLEIQRTEQGDSAMYLCASSGRSRTGPSSGTEAFFGQGTRLTVV.

The chain recombines TRBV25-1 with TRBJ1-5; no definite D call. In germline, CDR1 is MGHDK, CDR2 SYGVNS. This CDR3 is built from 14 residues. V lost 1 base, J lost 0 bases, and 4 bases lay in between. In nucleotides, the CDR3 is TGTGCCAGCAGTGAATCAGTTAGCAATCAGCCCCAGCATTTT. Its translation is CASSESVSNQPQHF.

The V gene is TRBV5-1, the J gene TRBJ2-5, with 7 positions matching TRBD2. The CDR3 is 16 amino acids. From germline, CDR1 is SGHRS and CDR2 YFSETQ. V trimming: 4 bases; J trimming: 4 bases; junction bases outside the gene matches: 13. The CDR3 bases are TGCGCCAGCAGCCCGAGGGCGGGAGACTTCGGAGAGACCCAGTACTTC. This encodes CASSPRAGDFGETQYF.

The chain employs TRBV2 and TRBJ2-1; D not resolved. V shed 4 bases and J shed 8 bases, with 12 bases lying between them. In germline, CDR1 is SNHLY, CDR2 FYNNEI. This CDR3 comprises 13 residues. The CDR3 DNA follows: TGTGCCAGCAGTGGGGGAAGGGCTGATGAGCAGTTCTTC. This sequence encodes CASSGGRADEQFF.

The chain joins TRBV5-1 to TRBJ2-2, with 7 bases lining up with TRBD1. The CDR3 runs 15 residues. The germline CDR1 and CDR2 sequences are SGHRS and YFSETQ. J lost 2 bases, V lost 7 bases, and 8 bases had no gene match. The CDR3 reads CASRDRAPNTGELFF. CDR3 coding DNA: TGCGCCAGCCGCGACAGGGCTCCTAACACCGGGGAGCTGTTTTTT.

Of note for this clone: Other DNA sequences from this sample encode an identical CDR3 as well. The gene calls are TRBV11-3 and TRBJ2-7, with a tentative D call TRBD1 (5 bases). The germline V gene has CDR1 SGHNT and CDR2 YENEEA. V lost 3 bases and J lost 1, with 7 bases in between. This CDR3 region has 13 residues. The CDR3 sequence: CASSLQGSYEQYF. The CDR3, as DNA: TGTGCCAGCAGCTTGCAGGGATCCTACGAGCAGTACTTC.

CDR3 sequence: CASSSGLAGAINTGELFF. The CDR3 coding sequence is TGTGCCAGCAGCTCGGGACTAGCGGGAGCGATTAACACCGGGGAGCTGTTTTTT. V gene TRBV7-6 combines with J gene TRBJ2-2; 14 bases agree with TRBD2. V gave up 4 bases and J gave up 2 bases; unmatched junction bases: 6. The CDR3 extends over 18 amino acids. Germline lookup yields CDR1 SGHVS and CDR2 FNYEAQ.

This rearrangement joins TRBV29-1 to TRBJ2-5; 8 bases align to TRBD1. The CDR3 consists of 12 residues. Germline V CDR1 and CDR2: SQVTM, ANQGSEA. V lost 4 bases, J lost 7 bases, and 5 bases stayed unmatched. The CDR3 sequence: CSVVGQVGTQYF. In DNA form, the CDR3 reads TGCAGCGTTGTGGGACAGGTCGGGACCCAGTACTTC.

As concerns this clone: Different DNA sequences within this sample yield the same CDR3. This chain links TRBV18 with TRBJ2-2; tentative D call: TRBD2 (5 bases). This CDR3 comprises 14 residues. Trimming cost V 1 base and J 4 bases, with 7 bases left between them. CDR1 is KGHSH and CDR2 is LQKENI in the germline V gene. CDR3 nucleotide sequence: TGTGCCAGCTCACCACTGGGGAGCACCGGGGAGCTGTTTTTT. Its translation is CASSPLGSTGELFF.

Details on this clone: The junction shows a germline mismatch at one end, possibly a read error. J is TRBJ2-5 and V is TRBV29-1; 8 bases match TRBD1. Germline V gene sequence: CDR1 SQVTM, CDR2 ANQGSEA. The CDR3 length is 14 residues. CDR3: CSVQGQGGQATQYF. CDR3 sequence (DNA): TGCAGCGTTCAAGGACAGGGAGGTCAAGCGACCCAGTACTTC.

The chain uses TRBV6-1 and TRBJ2-1; D not resolved. Germline loops: CDR1 MNHNS, CDR2 SASEGT. The CDR3 has 18 amino acids. The V end lost 4 bases, the J end lost 0 bases, and 19 bases lay between the germline ends. The CDR3 bases are TGTGCCAGCAGTGCCAGCAATGAACGTTCCATCTCCTACAATGAGCAGTTCTTC. Protein: CASSASNERSISYNEQFF.

The chain couples TRBV30 to TRBJ1-5; D gene ambiguous. CDR3 length equals 14 residues. V shed 0 bases and J shed 7 bases, with 13 bases lying between them. CDR1 and CDR2 from the germline V gene are GTSNPN and SVGIG (reference sequence). CDR3 amino acids: CAWSVSWGGQPQHF. In DNA form, the CDR3 reads TGTGCCTGGAGTGTTTCGTGGGGAGGGCAGCCCCAGCATTTT.